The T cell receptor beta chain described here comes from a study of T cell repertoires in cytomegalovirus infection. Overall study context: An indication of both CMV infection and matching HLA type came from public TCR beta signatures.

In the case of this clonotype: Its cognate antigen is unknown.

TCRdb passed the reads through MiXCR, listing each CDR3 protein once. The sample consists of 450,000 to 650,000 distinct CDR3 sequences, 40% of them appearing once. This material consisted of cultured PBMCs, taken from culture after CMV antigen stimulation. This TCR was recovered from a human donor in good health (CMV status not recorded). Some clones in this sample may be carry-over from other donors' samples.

DNA of the CDR3: TGTGCCACCAGCCGAAACGGAGCAGATACGCAGTATTTT. Translation: CATSRNGADTQYF. J is TRBJ2-3 and V is TRBV15; unclear D gene. This CDR3 comprises 13 residues. Germline CDR1 reads LNHNV; CDR2 reads YYDKDF (reference sequence). V was clipped by 5 bases and J by 4 bases, with 10 bases between them.